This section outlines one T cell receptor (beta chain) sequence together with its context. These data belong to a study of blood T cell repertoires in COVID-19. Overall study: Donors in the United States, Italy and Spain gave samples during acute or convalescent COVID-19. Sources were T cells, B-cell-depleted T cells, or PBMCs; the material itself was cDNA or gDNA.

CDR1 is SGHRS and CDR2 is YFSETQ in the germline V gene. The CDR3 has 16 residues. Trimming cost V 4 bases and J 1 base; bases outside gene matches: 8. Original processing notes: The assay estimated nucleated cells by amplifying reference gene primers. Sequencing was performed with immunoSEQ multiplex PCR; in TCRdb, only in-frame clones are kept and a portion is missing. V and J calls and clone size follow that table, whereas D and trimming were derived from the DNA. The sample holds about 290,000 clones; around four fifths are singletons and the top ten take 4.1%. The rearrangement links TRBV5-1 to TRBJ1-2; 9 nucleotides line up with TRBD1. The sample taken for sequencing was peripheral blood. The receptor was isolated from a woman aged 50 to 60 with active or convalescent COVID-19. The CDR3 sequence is CASSAGQGVINYGYTF. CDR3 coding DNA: TGCGCCAGCAGCGCGGGACAGGGCGTGATTAACTATGGCTACACCTTC. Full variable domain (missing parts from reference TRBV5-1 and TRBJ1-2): KAGVTQTPRYLIKTRGQQVTLSCSPISGHRSVSWYQQTPGQGLQFLFEYFSETQRNKGNFPGRFSGRQFSNSRSEMNVSTLELGDSALYLCASSAGQGVINYGYTFGSGTRLTVV.